This record covers a single T cell receptor beta chain. No antigen is known for it. CDR3 length: 15 amino acids. Unmatched junction bases numbered 5, after V lost 6 bases and J lost 3 bases. Germline-derived CDR1 and CDR2 are SEHNR and FQNEAQ (reference sequence). Primers: 60 Vbeta forward and 13 Jbeta reverse. Produced via immunoSEQ multiplex PCR; TCRdb's table is partial and in-frame only. The table has over 150,000 clones, around 79% seen once; the top ten hold about 8.3%. The data are from a study of cytomegalovirus exposure and HLA in healthy donors. Notes on the study in general: Using a false discovery rate of 0.05, a later analysis showed that 15,000 to 20,000 TCR beta sequences were associated with HLA alleles. Most TCR sequences were rare, but some public TCRs occurred in many donors.

This clonotype was obtained from a man aged 30 to 45 in good health and CMV-seropositive. This sequence joins TRBV7-9 and TRBJ2-2; TRBD2 matches at 9 bases. The sequenced sample consisted of PBMCs. The DNA for the CDR3 is TGTGCCAGCAGTGATCTAGCGGGGTACACCGGGGAGCTGTTTTTT. It encodes CASSDLAGYTGELFF.